The source of this T cell receptor beta chain is a study of T cell responses to AZD1222 COVID-19 vaccine. The germline V gene encodes CDR1 LGHDT and CDR2 YNNKEL (reference sequence). V lost 6 bases and J 0 bases, leaving 12 bases between the germline ends. The CDR3 extends over 15 amino acids. Study results and limitations: The number of AZD1222 recipients seropositive at baseline was only six. Unmutated regions of variants are reportedly targeted by nearly half of spike-specific TCRs. Donors skewed white British and female; clonal diversity was possibly underestimated.

Assay: immunoSEQ multiplex PCR; the TCRdb copy retains only in-frame clones and omits some. Here the sample spans approximately 100,000 clones, 92% being singletons. This clone showed up just a few times. Its antigen is still unknown. The chain links TRBV3-1 (or the pseudogene TRBV3-2) to TRBJ1-3; possible D gene TRBD1, 6 bases. The material was peripheral blood, obtained on day 0 of AZD1222 vaccination. The origin of this receptor is an adult in good health. CDR3: CASSFTGNSGNTIYF. CDR3 nucleotides: TGTGCCAGCAGTTTTACAGGGAACTCTGGAAACACCATATATTTT.